This note documents a single TCR beta chain sequence. The sample belongs to a study of monozygotic twins with inflammatory bowel disease. Germline V gene lookup returns CDR1 SEHNR and CDR2 FQNEAQ (reference sequence). This CDR3 has 15 residues. Isolation of total RNA was performed on whole blood, with no prior T cell sorting. Eight separate reactions per sample yielded the cDNA. Molecular identifiers with 6-nucleotide sample barcodes were added during cDNA synthesis via template switching. TCRdb re-called the 5' RACE reads and gives one entry per CDR3 protein, without DNA. This sample contains approximately 120,000 distinct CDR3 sequences.

Material for sequencing was blood. The clonotype was recovered from a human donor with ulcerative colitis or Crohn's disease, or a healthy co-twin of an affected twin (not recorded which). J is TRBJ1-5 and V is TRBV7-9; TCRdb's D call, TRBD1, is unchecked because there is no DNA. Here the CDR3 reads CASSPRGGQNQPQHF. Full variable domain (remainder filled in from reference TRBV7-9 and TRBJ1-5): DTGVSQNPRHKITKRGQNVTFRCDPISEHNRLYWYRQTLGQGPEFLTYFQNEAQLEKSRLLSDRFSAERPKGSFSTLEIQRTEQGDSAMYLCASSPRGGQNQPQHFGDGTRLSIL.